This T cell receptor (beta chain) was retrieved from a study of cytomegalovirus exposure and HLA in healthy donors. CDR3 length: 14 residues. With 7 bases removed from V and 4 bases from J, the gap between germline ends came to 13 bases. CDR1 is MGHRA, CDR2 YSYEKL, per germline. Use of 60 Vbeta and 13 Jbeta primers characterized the PCR. Using immunoSEQ multiplex PCR, the repertoire was profiled, and TCRdb retains in-frame clones only, with some absent. Of approximately 100,000 clones listed, roughly 86% are singletons. The material sequenced was PBMCs. This chain joins TRBV4-1 and TRBJ2-2; D call uncertain. This TCR derives from a man aged 30 to 39 in good health and CMV-seropositive. The CDR3 reads CASTFGQRTGELFF. CDR3 DNA sequence: TGCGCCAGCACCTTCGGCCAGCGCACCGGGGAGCTGTTTTTT.